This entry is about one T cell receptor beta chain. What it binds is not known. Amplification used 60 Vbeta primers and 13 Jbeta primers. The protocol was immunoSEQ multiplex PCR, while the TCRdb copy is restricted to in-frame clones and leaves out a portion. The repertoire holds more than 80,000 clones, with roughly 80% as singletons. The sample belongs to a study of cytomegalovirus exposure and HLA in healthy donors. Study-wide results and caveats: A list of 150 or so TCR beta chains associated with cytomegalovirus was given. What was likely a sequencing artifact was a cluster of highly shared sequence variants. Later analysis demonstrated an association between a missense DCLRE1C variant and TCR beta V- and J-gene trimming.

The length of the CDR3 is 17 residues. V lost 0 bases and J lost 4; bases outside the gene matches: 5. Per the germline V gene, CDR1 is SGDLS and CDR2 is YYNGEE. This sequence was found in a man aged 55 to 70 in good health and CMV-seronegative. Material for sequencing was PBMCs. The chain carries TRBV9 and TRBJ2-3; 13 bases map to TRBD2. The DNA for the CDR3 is TGTGCCAGCAGCGTAGGGACTAGCGGGGGCCTCCCAGATACGCAGTATTTT. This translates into CASSVGTSGGLPDTQYF. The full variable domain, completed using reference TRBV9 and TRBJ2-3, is DSGVTQTPKHLITATGQRVTLRCSPRSGDLSVYWYQQSLDQGLQFLIQYYNGEERAKGNILERFSAQQFPDLHSELNLSSLELGDSALYFCASSVGTSGGLPDTQYFGPGTRLTVL.